Listed below are T cell receptor beta chains from one sample, sequenced in a study of blood T cell repertoires in COVID-19. This table comes from immunoSEQ multiplex PCR, and its TCRdb copy is limited to in-frame clones, with some not included. The sample shows roughly 100,000 clones, 76% of them seen only once. The sequencing input was peripheral blood. The receptor source for this set is an elderly man with COVID-19, enrolled during active disease. Both conserved end residues are part of each CDR3. Fields, in order: V gene, D gene, CDR3 protein. The D gene is left open where the match is weak.

v_gene: TRBV6-5
d_gene: -
CDR3aa: CASSTTSGNNFGYTF

v_gene: TRBV19
d_gene: TRBD1
CDR3aa: CASSIWTGVLVDYGYTF

v_gene: TRBV5-1
d_gene: TRBD1
CDR3aa: CASSADRGREEKLFF

v_gene: TRBV6-5
d_gene: -
CDR3aa: CASSYTTRGPQYF

v_gene: TRBV11-2
d_gene: TRBD2
CDR3aa: CASSQTSGSYNEQFF

v_gene: TRBV7-9
d_gene: TRBD2
CDR3aa: CASSLPSSGPVGDTQYF

v_gene: TRBV13
d_gene: -
CDR3aa: CASSSTSYEQYF

v_gene: TRBV18
d_gene: -
CDR3aa: CASSPGRDTEAFF

v_gene: TRBV28
d_gene: -
CDR3aa: CASSSPVTYEQYF

v_gene: TRBV20-1
d_gene: -
CDR3aa: CSASWSAGTDTQYF

v_gene: TRBV7-3
d_gene: TRBD2
CDR3aa: CASSLGTSGGTDTQYF

v_gene: TRBV6-5
d_gene: TRBD2
CDR3aa: CASSYRVTSGRNEQFF

v_gene: TRBV27
d_gene: TRBD2
CDR3aa: CASSPVRGGLLYEQYF

v_gene: TRBV5-6
d_gene: TRBD2
CDR3aa: CASSLTRLAFDEQFF

v_gene: TRBV5-1
d_gene: TRBD2
CDR3aa: CASNSMGTSGINEQFF

v_gene: TRBV6-2/TRBV6-3
d_gene: -
CDR3aa: CASSSFRQGNYGYTF

v_gene: TRBV4-3
d_gene: TRBD1
CDR3aa: CASSQVIFGQGNGYTF

v_gene: TRBV10-3
d_gene: TRBD1
CDR3aa: CAISESFGTGNYGYTF

v_gene: TRBV5-6
d_gene: TRBD2
CDR3aa: CASSPPTSGAYNEQFF

v_gene: TRBV6-6
d_gene: TRBD1
CDR3aa: CASSLLRQGARRSWSNQPQHF

v_gene: TRBV7-2
d_gene: TRBD1
CDR3aa: CASSEGANTEAFF

v_gene: TRBV11-2
d_gene: -
CDR3aa: CASSLEKERSYEQYF

v_gene: TRBV9
d_gene: TRBD2
CDR3aa: CASSVGGRYEQYF

v_gene: TRBV27
d_gene: -
CDR3aa: CASRRGRDRRETQYF

v_gene: TRBV7-3
d_gene: -
CDR3aa: CASSNRDSIDTQYF

v_gene: TRBV28
d_gene: TRBD2
CDR3aa: CASSSPALTGTSGMYNEQFF

v_gene: TRBV19
d_gene: -
CDR3aa: CASGAFSYEQYF

v_gene: TRBV5-4
d_gene: -
CDR3aa: CASSSDRAQNEKLFF

v_gene: TRBV28
d_gene: TRBD1
CDR3aa: CASSLSDRAGNEQYF

v_gene: TRBV6-1
d_gene: -
CDR3aa: CASSERGWGLYNEQFF

v_gene: TRBV11-2
d_gene: -
CDR3aa: CASSFSTEAFF

v_gene: TRBV15
d_gene: -
CDR3aa: CATSGFGDGVETQYF

v_gene: TRBV28
d_gene: TRBD1
CDR3aa: CASSLTGTGMIGYTF

v_gene: TRBV2
d_gene: TRBD2
CDR3aa: CASLSGTGNEQFF

v_gene: TRBV18
d_gene: -
CDR3aa: CASSPLSRGNQPQHF

v_gene: TRBV24-1
d_gene: TRBD2
CDR3aa: CATSDWTSGRSYNEQFF

v_gene: TRBV7-9
d_gene: -
CDR3aa: CASSLVAVYEQYF

v_gene: TRBV3-1/TRBV3-2
d_gene: -
CDR3aa: CASSPQGTNEQFF

v_gene: TRBV4-1
d_gene: TRBD1
CDR3aa: CASSQVERGRDGYTF

v_gene: TRBV24-1
d_gene: -
CDR3aa: CATSDRRVEGYTF

v_gene: TRBV27
d_gene: TRBD1
CDR3aa: CASSLGTGLDGYTF

v_gene: TRBV9
d_gene: TRBD2
CDR3aa: CASSDPPGGPVNEQFF

v_gene: TRBV6-2/TRBV6-3
d_gene: -
CDR3aa: CASSYRSAGAPKTQYF

v_gene: TRBV9
d_gene: TRBD2
CDR3aa: CASSVEGLAAWDEQYF

v_gene: TRBV7-7
d_gene: -
CDR3aa: CASSLTSSDEQFF